This T cell receptor beta chain was profiled in a study of CD8+ T cells in alopecia areata. Study details: Treated patients were given 5 to 10 mg oral tofacitinib twice daily. Patients remained on tofacitinib for 6 to 18 months and then went 6 months without it.

Peripheral blood, together with lesional scalp punch biopsies, was collected from alopecia areata patients. Only a few counts were recorded for this clone. TCR sequencing used cDNA made by reverse transcription of extracted RNA. Measured with immunoSEQ multiplex PCR; TCRdb has only the in-frame clones, and not every one. The sample shows more than 200,000 clones, 67% of them seen only once. The sequencing here drew on CD4+ T cells sorted from blood, taken at week 0. This TCR was sampled from a human donor with alopecia areata.

The CDR3 bases are TGTGCCAGCAGCACGACTAGGGGTGAGCAGTTCTTC. It yields the protein CASSTTRGEQFF. This chain joins TRBV9 and TRBJ2-1; possibly TRBD2 for D (6 bases). This CDR3 is built from 12 residues. V shed 4 bases and J shed 9 bases, with 11 bases lying between them. Germline assignment: CDR1 SGDLS and CDR2 YYNGEE.